This entry lists 14 T cell receptor beta chains sequenced from one sample in a study of T cells in Graves' hyperthyroidism and ophthalmopathy. The source material, RNA transcripts, was used to amplify TCR beta CDR3 regions. An initial round of RT-PCR targeting the TCR CDR3 relied on the HTBI primer set. Using its own MiXCR run on the multiplex PCR reads, TCRdb lists one record per CDR3 protein. Here the sample spans a few hundred thousand distinct CDR3 sequences, approximately 14% being singletons. Sequenced: blood. The source is a middle-aged woman with Graves' ophthalmopathy.

This clonotype was seen ten or more times. This chain joins TRBV20-1 and TRBJ1-4; the D is unclear. Germline CDR1 is DFQATT and CDR2 is SNEGSKA (reference sequence). The CDR3 has 15 amino acids. V was clipped by 0 bases and J by 8 bases, with 16 bases between them. The CDR3 protein is CSARDRGRRREKLFF. Written as DNA, the CDR3 is TGCAGTGCTAGAGATCGTGGCAGGCGTAGAGAAAAACTGTTTTTT.

V is TRBV5-6 and J is TRBJ2-2; TRBD2 agrees at 16 bases. This CDR3 is built from 19 residues. The V gene's germline CDR1 is SGHDT and CDR2 YYEEEE. V trimming: 3 bases; J trimming: 3 bases; junction bases outside the gene matches: 8. DNA of the CDR3: TGTGCCAGCAGCTCGCCGTCGGGACTAGCGGGAGGGGACACCGGGGAGCTGTTTTTT. Protein sequence: CASSSPSGLAGGDTGELFF.

This clonotype appeared many times. This sequence joins TRBV12-3 or TRBV12-4 and TRBJ2-7, with unresolved D. V lost 6 bases and J 2 bases, leaving 8 bases between the germline ends. This CDR3 is built from 12 residues. CDR3 in DNA: TGTGCCAGCAGGAGTAGCACCTACGAGCAGTACTTC. Encoded protein: CASRSSTYEQYF.

In its sample, this clonotype was seen many times. The rearrangement links TRBV10-3 to TRBJ2-1; a possible D gene is TRBD2 (6 bases). The CDR3 is made up of 12 amino acids. The germline gives CDR1 ENHRY, CDR2 SYGVKD. Trimming took off 3 bases at V and 8 bases at J, with 8 bases between the two ends. The chain's CDR3 is CAISEQRDEQFF. The CDR3 DNA reads TGTGCCATCAGTGAACAGCGGGATGAGCAGTTCTTC.

This clonotype has just a few counts. The chain combines TRBV19 with TRBJ2-2; D possibly matches TRBD1 or TRBD2 (6 bases each). The CDR3 has 16 residues. Trimming removed 8 bases from V and 5 bases from J, with 21 bases in between. Germline CDR1 and CDR2: LNHDA and SQIVND (reference sequence). Here the CDR3 reads CASADRDSRGTGELFF. The CDR3 DNA reads TGTGCCAGTGCAGACCGGGACTCAAGGGGGACCGGGGAGCTGTTTTTT.

The rearrangement uses TRBV12-3 or TRBV12-4 and TRBJ2-1; perhaps TRBD2 as D (6 bases). This CDR3 spans 14 amino acids. The V and J ends lost 4 bases and 7 bases respectively, with 14 bases between them. The DNA for the CDR3 is TGTGCCAGCAGTTGGGGGGAGTTGGGGAATGAGCAGTTCTTC. Translated, it gives CASSWGELGNEQFF.

This clonotype was seen more than once but under ten times. The V and J genes are TRBV9 and TRBJ2-7, with TRBD1 matching over 7 bases. V trimming: 3 bases; J trimming: 2 bases; junction bases outside the gene matches: 5. Germline values: CDR1 SGDLS, CDR2 YYNGEE. This CDR3 region has 14 residues. The CDR3 spells CASSARTGPYEQYF. The CDR3 nucleotides are TGTGCCAGCAGCGCTCGGACAGGTCCCTACGAGCAGTACTTC.

This clonotype was found once. This may come from a read error, since a much larger clone is one base off. This chain uses TRBV30 with TRBJ1-1, with 11 bases that match TRBD1. The CDR3 extends over 14 amino acids. V lost 1 base to trimming and J lost 6 bases; unmatched junction nucleotides: 4. In germline, CDR1 is GTSNPN, CDR2 SVGIG (reference sequence). CDR3 protein: CAWSDGQGAPEAFF. The CDR3 bases are TGTGCCTGGAGTGACGGACAGGGGGCCCCTGAAGCTTTCTTT.

This clonotype was picked up many times. This chain uses TRBV20-1 with TRBJ2-7; weak D call: TRBD2 (6 bases). Looked up from germline, CDR1 is DFQATT and CDR2 is SNEGSKA (reference sequence). V was cut by 6 bases and J by 1 base, with 16 bases left in between. The CDR3 runs 14 residues. CDR3 coding DNA: TGCAGTGCCAGTGGGGACTCACCTTCCTACGAGCAGTACTTC. This translates into CSASGDSPSYEQYF.

In this sample, this clonotype turned up a few times. J is TRBJ1-2 and V is TRBV3-1; possible D gene TRBD1, 6 bases. The CDR3 has 16 residues. V was trimmed by 3 bases and J by 4 bases, leaving 18 bases between them. Germline CDR1 reads LGHDT; CDR2 reads YNNKEL (reference sequence). The CDR3 sequence is CASSHLQGLFLYGYTF. In nucleotides, the CDR3 is TGTGCCAGCAGCCACCTACAGGGCTTATTTCTCTATGGCTACACCTTC.

The sample holds many counts of this clonotype. The V and J genes are TRBV7-9 and TRBJ1-1; D remains ambiguous. V lost 5 bases and J lost 11, with 24 bases in between. This CDR3 contains 15 residues. The germline V gene has CDR1 SEHNR and CDR2 FQNEAQ (reference sequence). As DNA, the CDR3 is TGTGCCAGCAGCACCGCTTCCGACCGCCCGAACGGGGCTTTCTTT. This translates into CASSTASDRPNGAFF.

This clonotype was seen more than once but under ten times. V and J are TRBV20-1 and TRBJ2-3, with TRBD2 matching 11 bases. Per germline, CDR1 DFQATT and CDR2 SNEGSKA (reference sequence). Losses at the gene ends were 6 bases for V and 1 base for J; bases not matched to a gene: 6. The CDR3 spans 15 residues. The CDR3 bases are TGCAGTGCCCTCCGGGGACTAGCGGGCACAGATACGCAGTATTTT. It specifies CSALRGLAGTDTQYF.

This clonotype was counted at least ten times. The chain has TRBV11-2 and TRBJ2-5; unclear D gene. The CDR3 has 11 residues. CDR1 is SGHAT and CDR2 is FQNNGV in the germline V gene. With 4 bases removed from V and 4 bases from J, the gap between germline ends came to 4 bases. CDR3: CASSSRETQYF. In DNA form, the CDR3 reads TGTGCCAGCAGCTCCAGAGAGACCCAGTACTTC.

At least ten counts were recorded for this clonotype. This chain uses TRBV2 with TRBJ2-1, with TRBD2 matching over 9 bases. V was clipped by 5 bases and J by 7 bases; unmatched bases: 9. CDR1 and CDR2 (germline): SNHLY, FYNNEI. The CDR3 sequence is 15 residues long. The CDR3 sequence is CASSTLAGHGNEQFF. The CDR3 region has the DNA TGTGCCAGCAGTACACTAGCGGGTCACGGGAATGAGCAGTTCTTC.